Listed here is a single T cell receptor (beta chain). The antigen is undetermined. This entry comes from a study of blood T cells in healthy people across ages. V lost 7 bases and J lost 6, with 19 bases in between. The CDR3 loop spans 14 amino acids. Germline V CDR1 and CDR2: SGHDT, YYEEEE. A second PCR, run for about 7 to 11 cycles, used a sample-barcoded 5' primer plus a J-beta primer mix. TCRdb reprocessed the 5' RACE reads with MiXCR, giving one entry per CDR3 protein. The top ten hold about 11% of the sample, which has approximately 1.5 million distinct CDR3 sequences, 30% to 35% seen once. Overall study findings and caveats: Possibly, changes in expanded clonotypes were confounded because donor CMV status was unknown.

The sequenced sample was blood. This receptor was identified in a woman in her thirties in good health. V and J are TRBV5-6 and TRBJ1-2; no clear D gene. The CDR3 loop reads CASATYPGPDGYTF. CDR3 DNA sequence: TGTGCCAGCGCGACTTACCCTGGGCCAGATGGCTACACCTTC.